The clone carrying this T cell receptor beta chain has more than one count but fewer than ten. After removal of 1 base from V and 1 base from J, the junction contained 6 bases not matched to a gene. This CDR3 spans 17 amino acids. Germline CDR1 and CDR2: SGHTA and FQGNSA. TCRdb re-derived calls from the RT-PCR reads in MiXCR, one entry per CDR3 protein. The repertoire holds almost 700,000 distinct CDR3 sequences, with about 14% as singletons. The genes are TRBV7-2 and TRBJ2-1; 8 nucleotides agree with TRBD1. The sample consisted of memory CD4+ T cells from blood. This TCR was sampled from a female donor in good health, serving as a healthy control. CDR3 amino acids: CASSLDGRTGSYNEQFF. The CDR3, as DNA: TGTGCCAGCAGCTTAGATGGGCGGACAGGGTCCTACAATGAGCAGTTCTTC.